The T cell receptor (beta chain) described here comes from a study of identical twins. Study-level findings and limits: Shared out-of-frame alpha sequences (those common to twins) showed excess low generation probability.

Regarding this clonotype: Antigen: not known.

Deletions cut 5 bases from V and 0 bases from J, with 12 bases between. This CDR3 contains 14 residues. Per germline, CDR1 DFQATT and CDR2 SNEGSKA (reference sequence). Addition of a universal primer site occurred through template switching, and cDNA carried unique molecular identifiers. MiXCR, run by TCRdb on the 5' RACE reads, gives a single entry per CDR3 protein. Here the sample spans 700,000 or so distinct CDR3 sequences, approximately 22% being singletons. The data were also submitted as part of a second study, on T cells expressing NK-cell markers. According to that study: Where several donors were concerned, these clonotypes also led the CD3+CD56-NKG2C+ fraction.

The rearrangement joins TRBV20-1 to TRBJ2-3; D is perhaps TRBD2 (5 bases). The specimen sequenced was PBMCs. This TCR was sampled from a woman between 18 and 29 years old in good health. The CDR3 is CSAPGGLSTDTQYF. The CDR3 DNA reads TGCAGTGCTCCCGGAGGACTTAGCACAGATACGCAGTATTTT.